A single sample is the source of the 16 T cell receptor beta chains below, sequenced in a study of T cells in Graves' hyperthyroidism and ophthalmopathy (dated by TCRdb to between 2018 and 2021). The method behind the library was multiplex PCR. For sequencing, an Illumina HiSeq 2000 was employed. The TCR beta CDR3 regions were amplified from RNA transcripts. A first-round RT-PCR of the TCR CDR3 used the HTBI primer set with the Qiagen OneStep RT-PCR kit. TCRdb cleaned the public reads at Q25 with fastp, built clones with MiXCR and kept in-frame beta chains. CDR3 protein sequences are deduplicated, and each keeps its most common genes and DNA. This sample gives 650,000 to 750,000 distinct CDR3 sequences in total; 11% to 15% of them show up just once. The top ten constitute 10% of the sample. The sequenced sample consisted of blood. These TCRs come from a woman aged 18-35 years with Graves' hyperthyroidism.

This clonotype was counted ten times or more. CDR3 nucleotide sequence: TGTGCCAGCAGCCCGCCCCCGGGACAGGGGGGATACGAGCAGTACTTC. Amino acids: CASSPPPGQGGYEQYF. The V call is TRBV3-1, the J call TRBJ2-7, with TRBD1 matching 11 bases. The length of the CDR3 is 16 residues. Germline V gene lookup returns CDR1 LGHDT and CDR2 YNNKEL (reference sequence). Trimming cost V 4 bases and J 4 bases; bases outside gene matches: 9.

The chain carries TRBV29-1 and TRBJ2-3; D tentatively fits TRBD1 or TRBD2 (6 bases each). The CDR3 loop spans 15 amino acids. Trimming pared 7 bases from V and 3 bases from J, leaving 20 bases between. CDR1 and CDR2 from the germline V gene are SQVTM and ANQGSEA. The CDR3 is CSGGGWIGGTDTQYF. DNA for the CDR3: TGCAGCGGAGGAGGTTGGATAGGGGGGACAGATACGCAGTATTTT.

This clonotype was detected many times. CDR3 coding DNA: TGTGCCAGCAGCTTTCGAAGCGAAAAACGGAATGAGCAGTTCTTC. It is translated as CASSFRSEKRNEQFF. The chain has TRBV12-3 or TRBV12-4 and TRBJ2-1, with no clear D. Trimming removed 6 bases at V and 7 bases at J, with 19 bases between. The CDR3 is 15 residues long.

This clonotype was picked up many times. The chain links TRBV20-1 to TRBJ1-1, with 9 bases aligning to TRBD1. There are 14 residues in the CDR3. Germline lookup yields CDR1 DFQATT and CDR2 SNEGSKA (reference sequence). With V trimmed by 0 bases and J by 1 base, 0 bases remained unmatched. CDR3 in DNA: TGCAGTGCTAGAGAACAGGGGGCGAACACTGAAGCTTTCTTT. Translation: CSAREQGANTEAFF.

This clonotype showed up just a few times. CDR3 amino acids: CASSLSPSPFRVPEEAGANVLTF. The CDR3 coding sequence is TGTGCCAGCAGCTTAAGCCCCAGTCCGTTCAGGGTCCCCGAGGAGGCCGGGGCCAACGTCCTGACTTTC. The V gene is TRBV11-2, the J gene TRBJ2-6; D tentatively reads TRBD1 or TRBD2 (5 bases each). Trimming removed 2 bases at V and 4 bases at J, with 33 bases between. CDR3 length: 23 residues. From germline, CDR1 is SGHAT and CDR2 FQNNGV.

At least ten counts were recorded for this clonotype. V gene TRBV7-9 combines with J gene TRBJ2-7; possibly TRBD2 for D (6 bases). V lost 5 bases, J lost 4 bases, and 18 bases lay in between. Per the germline V gene, CDR1 is SEHNR and CDR2 is FQNEAQ (reference sequence). The CDR3 sequence is 15 residues long. The CDR3 region has the DNA TGTGCCAGCAGCCGGGGAGGATACCCCTCTTACGAGCAGTACTTC. It specifies CASSRGGYPSYEQYF.

J is TRBJ2-4 and V is TRBV10-1; tentatively, D is TRBD2 (6 bases). Germline V gene sequence: CDR1 WNHNN, CDR2 SYGVQD (reference sequence). The CDR3 sequence is 16 residues long. V was clipped by 7 bases and J by 1 base, with 17 bases between them. The CDR3 region is CASTQASREAKNIQYF. CDR3 nucleotides: TGCGCCAGCACCCAGGCTTCCCGGGAGGCCAAAAACATTCAGTACTTC.

This clonotype has at least ten counts. The chain combines TRBV7-3 with TRBJ2-2; tentative D call: TRBD1 (6 bases). This CDR3 has 14 amino acids. From germline, CDR1 is SGHTA and CDR2 FQGTGA. The germline V and J ends were trimmed by 5 bases and 3 bases, with 10 bases remaining between them. This CDR3 is CASSPDSYTGELFF. The CDR3 coding sequence is TGTGCCAGCAGCCCGGACAGCTACACCGGGGAGCTGTTTTTT.

This clonotype has ten or more counts. The V call is TRBV3-1, the J call TRBJ1-1; the D is unclear. The V gene lost 0 bases and the J gene lost 0 bases, with 5 bases spanning the gap. The germline V gene has CDR1 LGHDT and CDR2 YNNKEL (reference sequence). The CDR3 is 14 amino acids. The CDR3 spells CASSQDQLNTEAFF. The DNA of the CDR3 is TGTGCCAGCAGCCAAGATCAGCTGAACACTGAAGCTTTCTTT.

This clonotype was found many times. This sequence joins TRBV28 and TRBJ2-3; D perhaps matches TRBD2 (7 bases). The length of the CDR3 is 14 residues. Looked up from germline, CDR1 is MDHEN and CDR2 is SYDVKM. V lost 6 bases and J 8 bases, leaving 18 bases between the germline ends. Here the CDR3 DNA reads TGTGCCAGCAGCCTCCTAGCGGAACAGGGTACGCAGTATTTT. This codes for CASSLLAEQGTQYF. The variable domain in full, with the rest retrieved from reference TRBV28 and TRBJ2-3, is DVKVTQSSRYLVKRTGEKVFLECVQDMDHENMFWYRQDPGLGLRLIYFSYDVKMKEKGDIPEGYSVSREKKERFSLILESASTNQTSMYLCASSLLAEQGTQYFGPGTRLTVL.

This rearrangement joins TRBV7-8 to TRBJ2-1; D uncertain. Trimming left V 1 base short and J 15 bases short, with 10 bases between. The CDR3 has 11 residues. CDR1 is SGHVS and CDR2 is FQNEAQ in the germline V gene. The CDR3 is CASSLGLNSFF. CDR3 DNA: TGTGCCAGCAGCTTAGGACTCAATTCGTTCTTC.

This clonotype showed up many times. Compared with germline, one end of the junction differs, possibly owing to a read error. The chain combines TRBV2 with TRBJ2-7; 7 nucleotides line up with TRBD1. The germline V gene has CDR1 SNHLY and CDR2 FYNNEI. The CDR3 has 13 amino acids. The CDR3 nucleotides are TGTGCCAGCAGTCACAGGGGCTCCAACGAGCAGTACTTC. Encoded protein: CASSHRGSNEQYF.

This clonotype was seen ten or more times. The DNA of the CDR3 is TGTGCCAGCAGTGCGTCCGGGACAGGTCGATACGAGCAGTACTTC. As protein: CASSASGTGRYEQYF. The J gene is TRBJ2-7, the V gene TRBV6-1, with 8 positions matching TRBD1. The CDR3 totals 15 residues. J gave up 4 bases and V 4 bases, and 9 bases lay outside the gene matches. Germline CDR1 and CDR2: MNHNS and SASEGT.

V and J are TRBV29-1 and TRBJ1-2, with D unclear. This CDR3 contains 13 residues. V gave up 4 bases and J gave up 2 bases, with 11 bases separating them. Germline loops: CDR1 SQVTM, CDR2 ANQGSEA. This CDR3 reads CSVAEPVNYGYTF. The CDR3, as DNA: TGCAGCGTTGCAGAACCAGTCAACTATGGCTACACCTTC.

This clonotype was found many times. The J gene is TRBJ1-5, the V gene TRBV20-1; the D gene is possibly TRBD1 (6 bases). The germline CDR1 and CDR2 sequences are DFQATT and SNEGSKA (reference sequence). V lost 3 bases and J 3 bases, leaving 24 bases between the germline ends. CDR3 length: 18 residues. Here the CDR3 DNA reads TGCAGTGCTAGTAACAGGGCAACCCCTCGATTTTCCAATCAGCCCCAGCATTTT. Protein sequence: CSASNRATPRFSNQPQHF.

V is TRBV5-6 and J is TRBJ2-5; 13 bases map to TRBD2. This CDR3 contains 15 residues. The germline CDR1 and CDR2 sequences are SGHDT and YYEEEE. Trimming took 4 bases from V and 5 from J; bases not matched to a gene: 5. Here the CDR3 reads CASSGGLAGHETQYF. The CDR3 DNA follows: TGTGCCAGCAGCGGGGGACTAGCGGGACACGAGACCCAGTACTTC.